This T cell receptor (beta chain) comes out of a study of cytomegalovirus exposure and HLA in healthy donors (dated by TCRdb to the late 2010s). About the study as a whole: An earlier analysis of several hundred of the donors reported about 290 Gb of sequence data and about 100 million unique TCR beta sequences from approximately 180 million T cells. Roughly five DR-DQ haplotypes were handled as single units for association and clustering because linkage in the cohort was strong. A later analysis re-analyzed previously published TCR beta repertoires from approximately 700 donors and added high-resolution HLA genotyping to study TCR occurrence patterns. In addition to the first cohort of about 650 subjects, a separate validation cohort of around 110 different subjects was used. Genome-wide SNP genotypes for about 55% of the 666 donors were used in a later genetic analysis, which treated that subset as a discovery cohort. In an earlier analysis of roughly 600 of the donors, high-throughput TCR beta sequencing was used to judge whether each TCR beta V gene segment behaved as functional or pseudogenic. The later analysis used no new phenotypic data to find candidate immune exposures, relying instead on TCR beta sequences and their occurrence across donors. Across around 400 genotyped donors of the cohort, an average of about 240,000 unique TCR beta nucleotide sequences per donor were sequenced, and approximately 17% of those sequences were non-productive. The number of typed donors differed by locus: roughly 620-640 for A, B, C, DRB1 and DQB1; 522 for DQA1; fewer than 610 for DPA1; and around 490 for DPB1. Using immunosequencing, the study profiled T cell repertoires from roughly 650 subjects and related those repertoires to cytomegalovirus serostatus. Alongside the repertoire data, information on donor age, sex, ethnicity and CMV serostatus was compiled. All discovery cohort repertoires had been generated using a single sequencing platform. High-throughput TCR immunosequencing, statistical association of individual TCRs with disease status, and machine learning were combined to predict cytomegalovirus infection status. HLA typing covered class I and class II loci at four-digit resolution. An early release that covered fewer than 750 HLA-typed donors contained approximately 300 gigabases of sequencing data and tens of millions of unique TCR sequences. Of the roughly 390 genotyped donors, approximately 81% were placed in the genetic ancestry cluster associated with self-reported Caucasian donors. The study aimed to test whether cataloging public T cell receptors could reveal signatures of past pathogen exposure. The paper as a whole reports these results and caveats: A later analysis found that TCR association rates varied across HLA loci, with DRB1 alleles showing the most associated TCRs and HLA-C alleles the fewest. This cohort had only TCR beta chains sequenced, and the lack of alpha or paired-chain data limited which features could be detected. In vitro tests confirmed that a few of the cytomegalovirus-associated TCR beta chains recognize cytomegalovirus antigens. The sequencing pipeline was judged likely to have produced a cluster of highly shared sequence variants as a technical artifact. Compared with equally common non-associated chains, HLA-associated TCR beta chains in a later analysis were more clonally expanded and had lower generation probabilities. Most TCR sequences were seen in very few donors, while some public TCRs were found in many individuals. In a later analysis, about 17,000 TCR beta sequences were associated with specific HLA alleles at a false discovery rate of 0.05. A further reported finding was that TCR beta sequences accurately predicted the HLA-A and HLA-B alleles for most subjects in the first cohort. Some IMGT-functional V segments, including TRBV6-2 and TRBV6-3, could not be distinguished by the 87-base-pair reads and were therefore excluded. Presence/absence analyses assumed roughly uniform sequencing depth across donors, an assumption that may not hold. A later genetic analysis reported fewer N-insertions in productive TCRs among donors in an Asian-associated ancestry cluster than the roughly 690-donor mean. The classifier was reported to diagnose cytomegalovirus status with high specificity and sensitivity in both the original and validation cohorts. The study listed 150 to 200 TCR beta chains as associated with cytomegalovirus. Linkage disequilibrium might explain the correlated functional status among segregating V segments, but an unknown experimental factor could not be ruled out. Because some donors lacked HLA typing at each locus, the association tests relied only on the typed subset. The authors suggested that the approach could potentially be extended to other disease states and immunological phenotypes. About 17 rarely observed V segments, including chromosome 9 orphons, were excluded from the earlier analysis of several hundred of the donors because counts were too low. When HLA alleles, especially DR and DQ, strongly co-occurred, attributing TCR associations to individual alleles was difficult. In an earlier analysis of 500 to 650 of the donors, most TCR beta V segments appeared in productive rearrangements about 90% or about 30% of the time, broadly matching IMGT annotations. For the cohort, immune exposure information was limited to CMV serostatus. In a later analysis, most CMV-associated TCR beta chains were found to appear HLA-restricted, with HLA associations seemingly driven largely by CMV exposure. A later genetic analysis associated a missense DCLRE1C variant with V-gene and J-gene trimming of TCR beta chains, and an independent cohort replicated the association. A later analysis reported that several top co-occurrence clusters appeared linked to parvovirus B19, influenza, CMV and Epstein-Barr virus.

The cohort was made up of roughly 670 healthy bone marrow donors. At the time of sampling, every cohort member was nominally healthy, though immune exposures that went unrecorded were likely present. The donor was CMV seropositive and was included in the group of some 290 seropositive cohort members. Each donor provided a peripheral blood sample, and peripheral blood mononuclear cells were used for TCR beta sequencing. The Qiagen DNeasy Blood Extraction Kit was used to extract genomic DNA from the blood cell samples. In the germline V gene, CDR1 corresponds to MDHEN and CDR2 to SYDVKM. V is shortened by 5 bases, J by 0 bases, and the region joining them spans 8 bases. Inclusive of the bounding cysteine and phenylalanine, the CDR3 is 15 residues long. Only the CDR3 region is kept as DNA, spanning 45 bases read in frame from base 1. Receptor amplification or capture employed the immunoSEQ multiplex PCR assay. The multiplex PCR relied on a mix of 60 forward primers for TCR Vbeta segments and 13 reverse primers for TCR Jbeta segments. A multiplex PCR assay on genomic DNA amplified the CDR3 region of rearranged TCR beta genes. The amplified TCR beta libraries were sequenced on the Illumina HiSeq System as 87-base-pair reads. On the authors' methods: In a later analysis, 70 million to 95 million unique TCR beta chains were counted across the roughly 670 repertoires, and approximately 11 million of these chains were shared by at least two donors. A nearest-neighbor algorithm error-corrected the raw reads and collapsed the reads into unique sequences, merging closely related sequences to remove PCR and sequencing errors. CDR3 sequences were aligned to IMGT reference sequences to assign V, D and J gene segments. For a sequence to be retained, a match of at least six nucleotides was required to both a V gene segment and a J gene segment. A rearrangement was called productive if the CDR3 had no stop codons and remained in frame with V and J, and every other rearrangement was called non-productive. CDR3 was defined according to IMGT convention as the region running from the second conserved V-encoded cysteine to the conserved J-encoded phenylalanine. In an earlier analysis of more than 550 of the donors, sequences lacking an unambiguous match to a single V gene segment were excluded. An earlier analysis of a few hundred of the donors called V segments functional above 56.7% productive rearrangements and segregating when the between-donor standard deviation exceeded 5%. A statistical classification framework was built for diagnosing cytomegalovirus status from the catalog of TCR beta chain sequences. In a later analysis, TCR nucleotide sequences were compared against IMGT/GENE-DB human TR gene sequences so that V and J genes could be assigned. A later analysis assigned CDR3 sequences and most-parsimonious VDJ recombination scenarios with the TCRdist pipeline. A later analysis defined each TCR beta chain by its CDR3 amino acid sequence plus V-gene family, and excluded reads lacking a unique V-gene family. As a way to deal with suspected cross-contamination and a sequencing artifact, a later analysis dropped 640 or so nucleotide sequences that were highly shared and had low generation probability. In a later analysis, a clonal expansion index for each public chain was calculated from normalized within-repertoire ranks of inferred template counts. A later analysis computed generation probabilities with a VDJ recombination model fitted to out-of-frame rearrangements, and checked the results against IGoR. A later analysis scored TCR-TCR, TCR-HLA and TCR-CMV co-occurrence with hypergeometric tests, applying a repertoire-size bias correction to TCR pairs. False discovery rates were estimated in a later analysis by permuting HLA or CMV assignments 20 times. In a later analysis, co-occurring TCRs were grouped using DBSCAN, with TCRdist sequence similarity added in when clustering inside HLA-allele-positive subsets. Co-occurrence clustering excluded repertoires with fewer than 30,000 or more than 120,000 public chains, plus five with anomalous nucleotide sharing. The clones in this table, taken by TCRdb from immuneACCESS, are in-frame only. Not every clone is retained; where verified, under half of the shortfall comes from an unresolved V gene, and the cause of the rest is unknown. Clonal size and the V and J genes are those of that table, whereas D and trimming came from the DNA. This sample's table carries about 75,000 clones. The ten largest clonotypes hold roughly 3.8% of the sample.

In the case of this clone: Its antigen is not yet known.

The clonotype comes from a man aged 18 to 30 in good health and CMV-seropositive. The V and J segments used are TRBV28 and TRBJ2-6; no confident D gene assignment can be made. Specimen: PBMCs. In nucleotide form, the sequence is TGTGCCAGCAGTCCCCACGGCTCTGGGGCCAACGTCCTGACTTTC. This yields the protein CASSPHGSGANVLTF.